The 12 T cell receptor beta chains below were found in one sample sequenced in a study of blood T cell repertoires in COVID-19. Produced via immunoSEQ multiplex PCR; TCRdb's table is partial and in-frame only. The sample shows about 130,000 clones, around 87% of them seen only once. Sequenced material: peripheral blood. The receptors stem from a woman aged 55-70 years with acute or convalescent COVID-19.

The genes are TRBV18 and TRBJ1-4; D possibly corresponds to TRBD1 (6 bases). CDR3 length: 15 residues. CDR1 KGHSH and CDR2 LQKENI come from the germline V gene. The V end was cut by 1 base, the J end by 8 bases, with 14 bases between. The CDR3 spells CASSPLGQFPEKLFF. Here the CDR3 DNA reads TGTGCCAGCTCACCACTCGGACAGTTCCCCGAAAAACTGTTTTTT.

This chain connects TRBV9 to TRBJ1-5, with a tentative D call TRBD1 (6 bases). The CDR3 spans 14 residues. Germline CDR1 reads SGDLS; CDR2 reads YYNGEE. Trimming left V 3 bases short and J 2 bases short, with 9 bases between. The CDR3 sequence is CASSAQGGNQPQHF. The CDR3 nucleotides read TGTGCCAGCAGCGCACAGGGTGGCAATCAGCCCCAGCATTTT.

A single count supports this clone. The gene calls are TRBV19 and TRBJ2-2; 10 positions agree with TRBD1. Germline loops: CDR1 LNHDA, CDR2 SQIVND (reference sequence). There are 17 residues in the CDR3. The junction had 8 bases not matched to a gene; V was cut back by 0 bases and J by 7 bases. The CDR3 loop is CASSIDQMGQGIGELFF. CDR3 in DNA: TGTGCCAGTAGTATAGATCAGATGGGACAGGGGATCGGGGAGCTGTTTTTT.

V gene TRBV5-4 combines with J gene TRBJ1-2; D may be TRBD1 (5 bases). Germline V gives CDR1 SGHNT, CDR2 YYREEE (reference sequence). The CDR3 covers 13 residues. V lost 4 bases and J 2 bases, leaving 9 bases between the germline ends. CDR3 region: CASSPRGNYGYTF. Written as DNA, the CDR3 is TGTGCCAGCAGCCCGCGGGGGAACTATGGCTACACCTTC.

The V and J genes are TRBV9 and TRBJ1-6; TRBD1 agrees at 9 bases. From germline, CDR1 is SGDLS and CDR2 YYNGEE. The V and J ends lost 3 bases and 7 bases, in that order; junction bases with no gene match: 5. The CDR3 covers 15 residues. The CDR3 is CASSGGTGMNSPLHF. Here the CDR3 DNA reads TGTGCCAGCAGCGGAGGGACAGGGATGAATTCACCCCTCCACTTT.

The rearrangement joins TRBV29-1 to TRBJ2-2; maybe TRBD2 (5 bases). Germline V lookup: CDR1 SQVTM, CDR2 ANQGSEA. This CDR3 is 13 amino acids long. Trimming shortened V by 5 bases and J by 8 bases, and 15 bases separated the two germline ends. CDR3 region: CSVRRGNLGELFF. CDR3 bases: TGCAGCGTTAGAAGAGGGAATTTAGGGGAGCTGTTTTTT.

The rearrangement uses TRBV15 and TRBJ1-6, with D perhaps TRBD1 (6 bases). V was clipped by 5 bases and J by 9 bases, with 17 bases between them. Germline loops: CDR1 LNHNV, CDR2 YYDKDF (reference sequence). The CDR3 totals 15 residues. Written as DNA, the CDR3 is TGTGCCACCAGCTCAACGCGGGGGCTGGGTTCACCCCTCCACTTT. Its protein product is CATSSTRGLGSPLHF. Drawing the rest from reference TRBV15 and TRBJ1-6, the complete variable domain is DAMVIQNPRYQVTQFGKPVTLSCSQTLNHNVMYWYQQKSSQAPKLLFHYYDKDFNNEADTPDNFQSRRPNTSFCFLDIRSPGLGDTAMYLCATSSTRGLGSPLHFGNGTRLTVT.

CDR3 protein: CASSSASGTSGRLRNEQFF. The CDR3 DNA reads as TGTGCCAGCAGCTCCGCTTCCGGGACTAGCGGGAGACTTCGCAATGAGCAGTTCTTC. The rearrangement links TRBV11-3 to TRBJ2-1; 14 bases line up with TRBD2. V gave up 4 bases and J gave up 6 bases; unmatched junction bases: 14. CDR1 and CDR2 (germline): SGHNT, YENEEA. This CDR3 has 19 residues.

This clone showed up just once. This sequence joins TRBV5-4 and TRBJ1-1, with D uncertain. V dropped 0 bases and J dropped 1 base, with 7 bases sitting between them. This CDR3 has 14 residues. CDR1 is SGHNT, CDR2 YYREEE, per germline (reference sequence). The DNA for the CDR3 is TGTGCCAGCAGCTTGGGAGGGCAGAACACTGAAGCTTTCTTT. Encoded protein: CASSLGGQNTEAFF.

The CDR3 DNA sequence: TGTGCCAGCAGTTATCAGGACAGGGGAGGCAACTATGGCTACACCTTC. It specifies CASSYQDRGGNYGYTF. The V gene is TRBV28, the J gene TRBJ1-2, with 9 bases lining up with TRBD1. V lost 4 bases to trimming and J lost 2 bases; unmatched junction nucleotides: 8. Germline V gene sequence: CDR1 MDHEN, CDR2 SYDVKM. The CDR3 length is 16 residues.

The chain recombines TRBV9 with TRBJ1-1; 9 nucleotides align to TRBD1. CDR3 length: 14 amino acids. CDR1 and CDR2 from the germline V gene are SGDLS and YYNGEE. Germline trimming cut 4 bases from V and 4 bases from J; bases unmatched to any gene: 5. The CDR3, as DNA: TGTGCCAGCAGCCGGGGACAGGGCCCCACTGAAGCTTTCTTT. Amino acid sequence: CASSRGQGPTEAFF.

The V and J genes are TRBV6-5 and TRBJ2-5; TRBD2 aligns across 7 bases. Germline V lookup: CDR1 MNHEY, CDR2 SVGAGI. The CDR3 is 13 amino acids. V lost 1 base to trimming and J lost 4 bases; unmatched junction nucleotides: 0. The CDR3 sequence is CASSYWGGETQYF. CDR3 nucleotides: TGTGCCAGCAGTTACTGGGGGGGAGAGACCCAGTACTTC.